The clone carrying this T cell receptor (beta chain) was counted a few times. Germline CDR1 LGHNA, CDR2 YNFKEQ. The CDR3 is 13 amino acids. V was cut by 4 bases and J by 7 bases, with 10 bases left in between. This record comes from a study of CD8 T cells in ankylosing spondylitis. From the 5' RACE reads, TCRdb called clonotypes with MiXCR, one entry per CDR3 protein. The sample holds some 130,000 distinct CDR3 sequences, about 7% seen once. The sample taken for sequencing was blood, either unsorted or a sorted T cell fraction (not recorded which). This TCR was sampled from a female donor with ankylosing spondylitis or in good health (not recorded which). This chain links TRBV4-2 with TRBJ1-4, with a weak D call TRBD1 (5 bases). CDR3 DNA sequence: TGTGCCAGCAGCCGGGCAGGGCCTGAAAAACTGTTTTTT. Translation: CASSRAGPEKLFF.